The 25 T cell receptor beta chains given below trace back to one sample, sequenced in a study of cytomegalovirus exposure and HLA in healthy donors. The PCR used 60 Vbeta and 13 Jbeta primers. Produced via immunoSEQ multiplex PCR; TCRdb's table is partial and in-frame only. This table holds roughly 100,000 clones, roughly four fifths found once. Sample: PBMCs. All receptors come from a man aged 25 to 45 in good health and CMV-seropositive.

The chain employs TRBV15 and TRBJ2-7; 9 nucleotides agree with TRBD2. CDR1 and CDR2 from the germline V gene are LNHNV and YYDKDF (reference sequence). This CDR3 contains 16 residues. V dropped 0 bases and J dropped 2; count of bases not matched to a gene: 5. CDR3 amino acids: CATSRESQREAYEQYF. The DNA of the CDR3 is TGTGCCACCAGCAGAGAGAGCCAGCGGGAGGCCTACGAGCAGTACTTC.

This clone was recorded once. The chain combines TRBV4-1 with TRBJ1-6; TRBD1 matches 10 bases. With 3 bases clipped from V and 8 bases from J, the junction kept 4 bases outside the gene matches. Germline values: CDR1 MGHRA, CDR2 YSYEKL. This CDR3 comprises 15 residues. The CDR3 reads CASSQGQGYDSPLHF. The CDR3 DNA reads TGCGCCAGCAGCCAGGGACAGGGGTACGATTCACCCCTCCACTTT.

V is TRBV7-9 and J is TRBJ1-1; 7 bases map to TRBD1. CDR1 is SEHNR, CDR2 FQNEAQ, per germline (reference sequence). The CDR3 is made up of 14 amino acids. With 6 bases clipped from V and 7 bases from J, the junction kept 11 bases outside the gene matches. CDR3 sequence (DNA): TGTGCCAGCAGGGGACAGACAGGGAACCTTGAAGCTTTCTTT. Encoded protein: CASRGQTGNLEAFF.

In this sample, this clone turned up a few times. The CDR3 loop reads CASSLANLGRETQYF. As DNA, the CDR3 is TGTGCCAGCAGCTTGGCCAATTTAGGGAGGGAGACCCAGTACTTC. The chain joins TRBV5-4 to TRBJ2-5; maybe TRBD2 (6 bases). The CDR3 consists of 15 residues. Germline CDR1 SGHNT, CDR2 YYREEE (reference sequence). V was clipped by 0 bases and J by 5 bases, with 14 bases between them. The full variable domain, its missing parts supplied by reference TRBV5-4 and TRBJ2-5, is ETGVTQSPTHLIKTRGQQVTLRCSSQSGHNTVSWYQQALGQGPQFIFQYYREEENGRGNFPPRFSGLQFPNYSSELNVNALELDDSALYLCASSLANLGRETQYFGPGTRLLVL.

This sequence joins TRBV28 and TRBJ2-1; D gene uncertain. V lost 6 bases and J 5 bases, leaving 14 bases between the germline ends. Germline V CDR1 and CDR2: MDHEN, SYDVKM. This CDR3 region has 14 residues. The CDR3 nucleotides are TGTGCCAGCAGCTTAACCCCTAGAAACAATGAGCAGTTCTTC. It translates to CASSLTPRNNEQFF.

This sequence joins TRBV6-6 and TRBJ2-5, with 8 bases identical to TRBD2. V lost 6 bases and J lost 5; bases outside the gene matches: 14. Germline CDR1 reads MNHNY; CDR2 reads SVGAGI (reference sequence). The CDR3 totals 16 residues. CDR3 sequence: CASSRGISGKGETQYF. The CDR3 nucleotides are TGTGCCAGCAGCCGCGGAATTAGCGGGAAGGGGGAGACCCAGTACTTC.

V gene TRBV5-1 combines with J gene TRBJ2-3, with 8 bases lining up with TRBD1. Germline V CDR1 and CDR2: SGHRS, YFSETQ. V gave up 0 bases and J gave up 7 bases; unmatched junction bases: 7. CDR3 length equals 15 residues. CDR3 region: CASSLEGQVRNTQYF. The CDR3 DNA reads TGCGCCAGCAGCTTGGAGGGACAGGTCCGTAATACGCAGTATTTT.

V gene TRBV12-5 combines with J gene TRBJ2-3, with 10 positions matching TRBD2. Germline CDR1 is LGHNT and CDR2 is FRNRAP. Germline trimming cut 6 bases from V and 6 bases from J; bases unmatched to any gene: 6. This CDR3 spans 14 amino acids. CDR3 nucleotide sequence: TGTGCTAGTGGACCTAGCGGGAGTGGGGATACGCAGTATTTT. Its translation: CASGPSGSGDTQYF.

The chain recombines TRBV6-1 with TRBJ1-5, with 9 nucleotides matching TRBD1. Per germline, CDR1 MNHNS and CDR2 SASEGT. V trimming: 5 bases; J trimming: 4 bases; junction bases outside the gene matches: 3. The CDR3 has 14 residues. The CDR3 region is CASSSDRGNQPQHF. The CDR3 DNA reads TGTGCCAGCAGTTCGGACAGGGGAAATCAGCCCCAGCATTTT.

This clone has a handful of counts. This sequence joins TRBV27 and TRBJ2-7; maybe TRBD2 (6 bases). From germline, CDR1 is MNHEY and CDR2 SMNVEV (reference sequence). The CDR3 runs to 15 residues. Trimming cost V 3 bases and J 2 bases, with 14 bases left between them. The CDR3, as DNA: TGTGCCAGCAGTTTTACCGGGGGATCCACCTACGAGCAGTACTTC. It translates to CASSFTGGSTYEQYF.

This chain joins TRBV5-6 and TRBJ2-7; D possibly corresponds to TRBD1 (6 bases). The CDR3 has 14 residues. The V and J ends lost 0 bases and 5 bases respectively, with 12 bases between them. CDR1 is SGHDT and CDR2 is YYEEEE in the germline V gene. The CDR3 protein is CASSLARRTDEQYF. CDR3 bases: TGTGCCAGCAGCTTGGCGAGGCGGACAGACGAGCAGTACTTC.

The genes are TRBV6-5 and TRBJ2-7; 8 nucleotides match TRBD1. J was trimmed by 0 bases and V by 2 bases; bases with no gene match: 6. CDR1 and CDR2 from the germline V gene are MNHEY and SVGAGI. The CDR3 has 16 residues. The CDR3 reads CASSYVGQGTSYEQYF. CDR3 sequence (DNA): TGTGCCAGCAGTTACGTTGGACAGGGAACCTCCTACGAGCAGTACTTC.

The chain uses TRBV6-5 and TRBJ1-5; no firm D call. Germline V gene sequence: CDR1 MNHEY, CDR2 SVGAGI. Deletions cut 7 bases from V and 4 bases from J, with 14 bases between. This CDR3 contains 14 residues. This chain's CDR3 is CASTRTVRNQPQHF. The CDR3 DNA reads TGTGCCAGCACCCGAACGGTCCGGAATCAGCCCCAGCATTTT.

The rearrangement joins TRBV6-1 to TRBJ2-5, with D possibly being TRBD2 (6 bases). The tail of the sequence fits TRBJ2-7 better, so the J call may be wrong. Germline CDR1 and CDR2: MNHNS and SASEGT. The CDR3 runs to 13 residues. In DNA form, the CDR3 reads TGTGCCAGCAGCTTGGGACTTTCCTACGAGCAGTACTTC. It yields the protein CASSLGLSYEQYF.

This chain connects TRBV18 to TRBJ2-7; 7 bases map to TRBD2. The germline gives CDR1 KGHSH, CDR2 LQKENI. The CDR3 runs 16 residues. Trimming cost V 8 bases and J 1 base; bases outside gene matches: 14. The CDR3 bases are TGTGCCAGCCAGAGTGACATTAGCGGGCTGTCCTACGAGCAGTACTTC. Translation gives CASQSDISGLSYEQYF.

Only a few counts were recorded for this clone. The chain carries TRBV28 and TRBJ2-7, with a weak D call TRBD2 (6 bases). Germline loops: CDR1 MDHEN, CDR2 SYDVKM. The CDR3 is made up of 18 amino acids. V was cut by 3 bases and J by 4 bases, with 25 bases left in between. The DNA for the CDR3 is TGTGCCAGCAGTTTTTCGGGGCCCCCGGGACTTCAACTTTACGAGCAGTACTTC. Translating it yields CASSFSGPPGLQLYEQYF.

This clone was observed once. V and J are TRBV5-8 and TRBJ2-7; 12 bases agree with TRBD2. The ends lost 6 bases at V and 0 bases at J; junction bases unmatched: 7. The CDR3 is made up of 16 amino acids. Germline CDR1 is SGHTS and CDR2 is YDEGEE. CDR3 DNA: TGTGCCAGCACCATAAGGACTAGCGGGACCTCCTACGAGCAGTACTTC. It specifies CASTIRTSGTSYEQYF.

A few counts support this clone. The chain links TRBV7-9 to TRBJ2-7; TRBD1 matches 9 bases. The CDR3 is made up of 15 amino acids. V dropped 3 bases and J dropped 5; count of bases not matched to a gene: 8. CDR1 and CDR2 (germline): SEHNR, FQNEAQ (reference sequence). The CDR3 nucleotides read TGTGCCAGCAGCTTCTCGGGACAGGGAGACCACGAGCAGTACTTC. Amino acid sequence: CASSFSGQGDHEQYF.

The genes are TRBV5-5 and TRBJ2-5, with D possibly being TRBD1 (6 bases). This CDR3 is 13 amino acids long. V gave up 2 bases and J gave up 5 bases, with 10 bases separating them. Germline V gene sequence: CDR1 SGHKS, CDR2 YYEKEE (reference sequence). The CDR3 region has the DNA TGTGCCAGCAGCTTCAGGGGCTGGGAGACCCAGTACTTC. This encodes CASSFRGWETQYF.

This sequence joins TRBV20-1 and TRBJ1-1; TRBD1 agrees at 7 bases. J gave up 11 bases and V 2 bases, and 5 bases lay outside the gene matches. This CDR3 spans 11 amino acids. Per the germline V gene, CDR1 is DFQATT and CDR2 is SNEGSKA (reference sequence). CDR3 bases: TGCAGTGCTAGACAGGGGGGCCCGGCTTTCTTT. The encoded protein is CSARQGGPAFF.

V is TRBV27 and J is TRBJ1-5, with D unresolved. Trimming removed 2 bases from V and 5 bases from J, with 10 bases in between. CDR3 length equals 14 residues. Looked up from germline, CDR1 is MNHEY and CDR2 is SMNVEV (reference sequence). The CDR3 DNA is TGTGCCAGCAGTTTACGGCAGGCCGATCAGCCCCAGCATTTT. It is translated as CASSLRQADQPQHF.

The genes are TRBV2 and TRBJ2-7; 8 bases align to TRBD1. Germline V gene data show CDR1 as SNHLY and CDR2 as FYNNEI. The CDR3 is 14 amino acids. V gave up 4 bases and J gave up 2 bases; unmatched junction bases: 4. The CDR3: CASSGRGQAYEQYF. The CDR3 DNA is TGTGCCAGCAGTGGGCGGGGACAGGCCTACGAGCAGTACTTC.

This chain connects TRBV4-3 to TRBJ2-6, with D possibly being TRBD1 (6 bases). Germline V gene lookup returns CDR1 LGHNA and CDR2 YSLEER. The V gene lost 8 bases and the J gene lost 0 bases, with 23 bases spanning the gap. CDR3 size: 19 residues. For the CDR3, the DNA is TGCGCCAGCTCCCCAAGATCCGGGACACCTAGCTCTGGGGCCAACGTCCTGACTTTC. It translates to CASSPRSGTPSSGANVLTF.

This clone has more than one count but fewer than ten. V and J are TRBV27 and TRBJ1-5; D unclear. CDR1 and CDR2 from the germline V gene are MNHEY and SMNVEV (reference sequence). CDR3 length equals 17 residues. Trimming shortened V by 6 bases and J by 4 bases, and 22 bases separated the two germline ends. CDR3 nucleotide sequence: TGTGCCAGCAGCCCCCTTCCGGTAGCGGTAACGAATCAGCCCCAGCATTTT. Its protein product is CASSPLPVAVTNQPQHF.

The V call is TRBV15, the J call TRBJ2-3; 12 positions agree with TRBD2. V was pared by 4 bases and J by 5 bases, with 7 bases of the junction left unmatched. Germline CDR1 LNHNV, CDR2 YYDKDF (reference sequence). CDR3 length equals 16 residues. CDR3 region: CATSTQPGLAGDTQYF. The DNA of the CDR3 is TGTGCCACCAGCACACAACCGGGACTAGCGGGAGATACGCAGTATTTT.